These 8 T cell receptor beta chains share one sample of origin, sequenced in a study of blood T cell repertoires in COVID-19. Sequenced by immunoSEQ multiplex PCR; TCRdb stores in-frame clones only, minus some. The sample has a few hundred thousand clones; roughly 86% are singletons. Sequencing was performed on PBMCs or T cells enriched from blood (not recorded which). The origin of the receptors is a woman in her 30s who had recovered from COVID-19.

This rearrangement joins TRBV18 to TRBJ1-1; a possible D gene is TRBD1 (6 bases). V was pared by 3 bases and J by 5 bases, with 13 bases between. CDR1 is KGHSH, CDR2 LQKENI, per germline. The CDR3 has 14 amino acids. CDR3 sequence (DNA): TGTGCCAGCTCACCTACAGGGTTGTGGACTGAAGCTTTCTTT. Its translation: CASSPTGLWTEAFF.

The V and J genes are TRBV19 and TRBJ1-1, with 8 bases aligning to TRBD1. The CDR3 runs 11 residues. J gave up 10 bases and V 3 bases, and 1 base lay outside the gene matches. Per germline, CDR1 LNHDA and CDR2 SQIVND (reference sequence). The CDR3 DNA follows: TGTGCCAGTAGTATCAGGGGGCGAGCTTTCTTT. Its translation: CASSIRGRAFF.

The chain links TRBV4-3 to TRBJ1-2; a possible D gene is TRBD1 (6 bases). CDR1 and CDR2 (germline): LGHNA, YSLEER. Trimming pared 0 bases from V and 12 bases from J, leaving 17 bases between. The CDR3 is made up of 14 amino acids. CDR3 in amino acids: CASSQDWPQGMDTF. The CDR3 DNA sequence: TGCGCCAGCAGCCAAGATTGGCCCCAGGGGATGGACACCTTC.

The chain recombines TRBV11-2 with TRBJ2-7; TRBD2 aligns across 11 bases. The CDR3 spans 17 residues. Germline assignment: CDR1 SGHAT and CDR2 FQNNGV. Unmatched junction bases numbered 9, after V lost 2 bases and J lost 3 bases. CDR3 sequence: CASSLKLGLAAFYEQYF. CDR3 bases: TGTGCCAGCAGCTTAAAGTTGGGACTAGCGGCGTTCTACGAGCAGTACTTC.

The rearrangement links TRBV10-3 to TRBJ2-5; perhaps TRBD1 as D (6 bases). The V gene's germline CDR1 is ENHRY and CDR2 SYGVKD. Trimming pared 5 bases from V and 0 bases from J, leaving 10 bases between. The CDR3 consists of 14 residues. The CDR3 DNA sequence: TGTGCCATCAGTAGGACAGAAAACCAAGAGACCCAGTACTTC. Protein sequence: CAISRTENQETQYF.

The chain employs TRBV12-3 or TRBV12-4 and TRBJ1-5; D unresolved. V dropped 0 bases and J dropped 7 bases, with 7 bases sitting between them. CDR3 size: 13 residues. CDR3 region: CASSLALGQPQHF. CDR3 nucleotide sequence: TGTGCCAGCAGTTTAGCTCTCGGGCAGCCCCAGCATTTT.

The genes are TRBV7-8 and TRBJ2-7; TRBD2 agrees at 10 bases. After removal of 3 bases from V and 10 bases from J, the junction contained 15 bases not matched to a gene. Germline CDR1 SGHVS, CDR2 FQNEAQ. The CDR3 is 16 amino acids. The CDR3 region is CASSFSPSGGSTKQYF. CDR3 bases: TGTGCCAGCAGCTTTTCCCCTAGCGGGGGTTCTACGAAACAGTACTTC.

This sequence joins TRBV7-6 and TRBJ1-4; 7 bases agree with TRBD1. Germline-derived CDR1 and CDR2 are SGHVS and FNYEAQ. The CDR3 consists of 16 residues. V trimming: 5 bases; J trimming: 5 bases; junction bases outside the gene matches: 11. The CDR3 nucleotides are TGTGCCAGCAGCGCCCACACAGGGGACATCAATGAAAAACTGTTTTTT. Protein: CASSAHTGDINEKLFF.